What follows describes a single T cell receptor (beta chain). A few counts support this clone. What this receptor recognizes is not known. No clone much larger than this one lies a single base away; base qualities are absent. The library was made by the immunoSEQ multiplex PCR assay. For the multiplex PCR, a mixture combining 60 forward primers for TCR Vbeta segments and 13 reverse primers for TCR Jbeta segments was used. A multiplex PCR assay on genomic DNA amplified the CDR3 region of rearranged TCR beta genes. The amplified TCR beta libraries were sequenced on the Illumina HiSeq System as 87-base-pair reads. As for how the authors treated the data: In a later analysis, some 80 million unique TCR beta chains were counted across the approximately 640 repertoires, and around 10 million of these chains were shared by at least two donors. To remove PCR and sequencing errors, raw reads were error-corrected and collapsed into unique sequences using a nearest-neighbor algorithm that merged closely related sequences. To assign V, D and J gene segments, CDR3 sequences were aligned to IMGT reference sequences. For a sequence to be retained, at least a six-nucleotide match to both a V gene segment and a J gene segment was required. A rearrangement counted as productive if the CDR3 had no stop codons and remained in frame with V and J, and every other rearrangement counted as non-productive. CDR3 was defined according to IMGT convention as the region running from the second conserved V-encoded cysteine to the conserved J-encoded phenylalanine. In an earlier analysis of around 640 of the donors, sequences lacking an unambiguous match to a single V gene segment were excluded. An earlier analysis of about 590 of the donors classified V segments as functional when productive rearrangements were above 56.7% and as segregating when the standard deviation between donors was above 5%. A statistical classification framework was built to diagnose cytomegalovirus status from the catalog of TCR beta chain sequences. A later analysis assigned V and J genes by comparing TCR nucleotide sequences with IMGT/GENE-DB human TR gene sequences. Using the TCRdist pipeline, a later analysis assigned CDR3 sequences along with most-parsimonious VDJ recombination scenarios. A later analysis defined each TCR beta chain by its CDR3 amino acid sequence plus V-gene family, and excluded reads lacking a unique V-gene family. A later analysis removed 592 highly shared, low-generation-probability nucleotide sequences to deal with suspected cross-contamination and a sequencing artifact. In a later analysis, a clonal expansion index was calculated for each public chain from normalized within-repertoire ranks of inferred template counts. In a later analysis, generation probabilities were computed with a VDJ recombination model fitted to out-of-frame rearrangements, and the resulting probabilities were checked against IGoR. In a later analysis, hypergeometric tests were used to score TCR-TCR, TCR-HLA and TCR-CMV co-occurrence, with a repertoire-size bias correction applied to TCR pairs. A later analysis estimated false discovery rates by permuting HLA or CMV assignments 20 times. In a later analysis, co-occurring TCRs were grouped using DBSCAN, and TCRdist sequence similarity was added for clustering within HLA-allele-positive subsets. Repertoires with fewer than 30,000 or more than 120,000 public chains were left out of co-occurrence clustering, as were four to six repertoires with anomalous nucleotide sharing. What TCRdb holds here is the immuneACCESS table cut down to in-frame rearrangements. Part of the clones is not present; checked against another copy, under half of the missing clones reflect an unresolved V gene, and the others are unexplained. Clonal size and the V and J genes are those of that table, whereas D and trimming came from the DNA. Across this sample there are under 130,000 clones, with 75% to 90% seen only once. The ten largest clones capture about 6.9% of the sample.

The cohort comprised some 680 healthy bone marrow donors. At the time of sampling, every cohort member was nominally healthy, though immune exposures that went unrecorded were likely present. The donor tested CMV seropositive, placing the donor among the approximately 290 seropositive members of the cohort. Each donor provided a peripheral blood sample, and peripheral blood mononuclear cells were used for TCR beta sequencing. The Qiagen DNeasy Blood Extraction Kit was used to extract genomic DNA from the blood cell samples. These data originate in a study of cytomegalovirus exposure and HLA in healthy donors (dated by TCRdb to between 2016 and 2019). About the study as a whole: An earlier analysis of roughly 630 of the donors reported 250 to 300 Gb of sequence data and roughly 110 million unique TCR beta sequences from some 180 million T cells. The study used immunosequencing to profile the T cell repertoires of 666 subjects and linked those repertoires to cytomegalovirus serostatus. An earlier analysis of approximately 640 of the donors applied high-throughput TCR beta sequencing to assess whether each TCR beta V gene segment acted as functional or pseudogenic. Every discovery cohort repertoire had been produced on one sequencing platform. To predict cytomegalovirus infection status, the study brought together high-throughput TCR immunosequencing, statistical association of individual TCRs with disease status, and machine learning. HLA typing covered class I and class II loci at four-digit resolution. The number of donors typed differed by locus, with about 629-630 for A, B, C, DRB1 and DQB1, around 500 for DQA1, about 610 for DPA1, and some 450 for DPB1. Several DR-DQ haplotypes were treated as single units for association and clustering because of strong linkage in the cohort. Alongside the repertoire data, information on donor age, sex, ethnicity and CMV serostatus was compiled. In a later analysis, previously published TCR beta repertoires from about 640 donors were re-analyzed and high-resolution HLA genotyping was added so that TCR occurrence patterns could be studied. A later genetic analysis used genome-wide SNP genotypes for about 65% of the roughly 700 donors, treating that subset as a discovery cohort. Among 300 to 450 genotyped donors of the cohort, an average of around 240,000 unique TCR beta nucleotide sequences were sequenced per donor, around a sixth of them non-productive. A separate validation cohort of more than 100 different subjects was used in addition to the approximately 700-subject first cohort. Rather than using new phenotypic data, the later analysis identified candidate immune exposures from TCR beta sequences and from how often those sequences occurred across donors. The study was designed to test whether signatures of past pathogen exposure could be identified by cataloging public T cell receptors. Approximately 310 gigabases of sequencing data and some 85 million unique TCR sequences were included in an early release covering several hundred HLA-typed donors. The genetic ancestry cluster associated with self-reported Caucasian donors included 70% to 85% of the roughly 390 genotyped donors.

Beyond this particular receptor, the publication reports: Several of the top co-occurrence clusters appeared to be linked to parvovirus B19, influenza, CMV and Epstein-Barr virus, according to a later analysis. A further reported finding was that TCR beta sequences accurately predicted the HLA-A and HLA-B alleles for most subjects in the first cohort. Because HLA typing was missing for some donors at each locus, association tests included only the typed subset. The classifier was reported to diagnose cytomegalovirus status with high specificity and sensitivity in both the original and validation cohorts. When HLA alleles, especially DR and DQ, strongly co-occurred, TCR associations were difficult to assign to individual alleles. A later analysis associated about 17,000 TCR beta sequences with specific HLA alleles at a false discovery rate of 0.05. In this cohort, only TCR beta chains were sequenced, and detectable features were limited by the absence of alpha or paired-chain data. In a later analysis, the rate of TCR association differed among HLA loci, with DRB1 alleles having the most associated TCRs and HLA-C alleles having the fewest. The authors suggested that the approach could potentially be generalized to other disease states and immunological phenotypes. A cluster of highly shared sequence variants was judged likely to represent a technical artifact of the sequencing pipeline. Sequencing depth was assumed to be roughly uniform across donors in the presence/absence analyses, though that assumption may not hold. An earlier analysis of several hundred of the donors showed that most TCR beta V segments appeared in productive rearrangements either about 90% or about 30% of the time, which broadly matched IMGT annotations. Linkage disequilibrium might explain the correlated functional status among segregating V segments, but an unknown experimental factor could not be excluded. Across donors, most TCR sequences were observed very rarely, whereas some public TCRs were present in many individuals. A later genetic analysis reported fewer N-insertions in productive TCRs among donors in an Asian-associated ancestry cluster than the roughly 700-donor mean. Immune exposure information for the cohort was limited to CMV serostatus. Three of the identified cytomegalovirus-associated TCR beta chains were confirmed in vitro to be specific for cytomegalovirus antigens. An association between a missense DCLRE1C variant and V-gene and J-gene trimming of TCR beta chains was found in a later genetic analysis and replicated in an independent cohort. Most CMV-associated TCR beta chains appeared to be HLA-restricted in a later analysis, and the HLA associations seemed to be driven largely by CMV exposure. A total of 164 TCR beta chains were listed by the study as associated with cytomegalovirus. The earlier analysis of some 540 of the donors excluded 15 to 20 rarely observed V segments, including chromosome 9 orphons, because counts were too low. Compared with equally common non-associated chains, HLA-associated TCR beta chains in a later analysis were more clonally expanded and had lower generation probabilities.

This receptor was obtained from a man in his thirties or forties in good health and CMV-seropositive. The sequencing sample was made of PBMCs.

The sequenced DNA: TGTGCCAGCAGTGAGAGCGCGATCACAGATACGCAGTATTTT. The translation is CASSESAITDTQYF. Recombination joined TRBV6-4 with TRBJ2-3, with the D segment identity uncertain. Trimming at the junction amounts to 3 bases on V and 2 bases on J, and the germline ends lie 9 bases apart. CDR3 length: 14 amino acids, cysteine to phenylalanine. Only the CDR3 DNA stays, 42 bases, in frame from base 1. Reading the germline V gene gives CDR1 MRHNA and CDR2 SNTAGT.